What follows describes a single TCR beta chain. The sample is drawn from a study of shared clonotypes between healthy human individuals. Profiled with immunoSEQ multiplex PCR; TCRdb holds only in-frame clones, not every one. The sample contains 2 million to 3 million clones, roughly 93% of which appear only once. Germline CDR1 SGHRS, CDR2 YFSETQ. Trimming took 4 bases from V and 10 from J; bases not matched to a gene: 31. The CDR3 contains 22 residues. The sequenced sample consisted of naive CD4+ T cells from PBMCs. The subset here: CD45RA+ positively selected. The TCR was taken from a man aged 18-30 years in good health. Some clones in this sample may be carry-over from other donors' samples. The J gene is TRBJ2-1, the V gene TRBV5-1; 11 bases agree with TRBD2. DNA of the CDR3: TGCGCCAGCAGCCACATACCGGGCCAAGAGGTGATAGCGGGAGGGCCTCTAGGAGAGCAGTTCTTC. This sequence encodes CASSHIPGQEVIAGGPLGEQFF.